The rows below give T cell receptor beta chains drawn from one sample of a study of identical twins. TCRdb ran MiXCR on the 5' RACE reads and lists one entry per CDR3 protein. The data contain 250,000 to 350,000 distinct CDR3 sequences, approximately 8.5% of them seen just once; the ten biggest clones take up approximately 2.1%. The same data also went into a second study, on yellow fever vaccine responses in identical twins.

The sequenced sample consisted of memory (CD45RO+) T cells sorted from blood. The receptor set was obtained from a woman aged 18 to 35 in good health. Both conserved end residues are part of each CDR3. Each record gives: clone size, V gene, D gene, J gene, CDR3 protein, CDR3 DNA. D genes are given only for firm matches. Where a row states a size, it is once, few, many or the class of an expanded clone; other rows omit it.

size: -; V: TRBV5-1; D: -; J: TRBJ2-1; CDR3: CASRAGTAYNEQFF; DNA: TGCGCCAGCCGGGCCGGGACGGCGTACAATGAGCAGTTCTTC
size: few; V: TRBV20-1; D: TRBD2; J: TRBJ2-1; CDR3: CSAGTSGRWEQFF; DNA: TGCAGTGCCGGGACTAGCGGGAGGTGGGAGCAGTTCTTC
size: -; V: TRBV25-1; D: -; J: TRBJ2-1; CDR3: CASSESAVSGYNEQFF; DNA: TGTGCCAGCAGTGAATCCGCAGTGTCTGGGTACAATGAGCAGTTCTTC
size: -; V: TRBV2; D: -; J: TRBJ2-2; CDR3: CASSVVADTGELFF; DNA: TGTGCCAGCAGTGTAGTCGCAGACACCGGGGAGCTGTTTTTT
size: -; V: TRBV6-1; D: TRBD1; J: TRBJ2-2; CDR3: CASRRQGAQNGELFF; DNA: TGTGCCAGCAGGAGACAGGGGGCGCAAAACGGGGAGCTGTTTTTT
size: -; V: TRBV11-2; D: -; J: TRBJ2-7; CDR3: CASSFGPHTTYEQYF; DNA: TGTGCCAGCAGCTTTGGGCCCCACACCACCTACGAGCAGTACTTC
size: few; V: TRBV4-1; D: TRBD2; J: TRBJ2-7; CDR3: CASSQALAGVPGYEQYF; DNA: TGCGCCAGCAGCCAAGCCCTCGCGGGGGTTCCGGGGTACGAGCAGTACTTC
size: -; V: TRBV28; D: TRBD2; J: TRBJ2-1; CDR3: CASKSLAAKSNEQFF; DNA: TGTGCCAGCAAGTCACTAGCGGCAAAAAGCAATGAGCAGTTCTTC
size: few; V: TRBV5-1; D: -; J: TRBJ1-4; CDR3: CASSWTEGNEKLFF; DNA: TGCGCCAGCAGCTGGACTGAAGGAAACGAAAAACTGTTTTTT
size: -; V: TRBV25-1; D: -; J: TRBJ2-3; CDR3: CASREISSTDTQYF; DNA: TGTGCCAGCAGAGAGATCTCTAGCACAGATACGCAGTATTTT
size: many; V: TRBV4-2; D: TRBD1; J: TRBJ1-6; CDR3: CASSQIGTGGSPLHF; DNA: TGTGCCAGCAGCCAAATCGGGACAGGGGGTTCACCCCTCCACTTT
size: many; V: TRBV12-3/TRBV12-4; D: TRBD1; J: TRBJ1-6; CDR3: CASSLVPRGGGSPLHF; DNA: TGTGCCAGCAGTTTAGTCCCACGAGGGGGCGGCTCACCCCTCCACTTT
size: -; V: TRBV5-1; D: -; J: TRBJ1-2; CDR3: CASSLGRSEGYTF; DNA: TGCGCCAGCAGCTTGGGCAGATCGGAAGGCTACACCTTC
size: few; V: TRBV4-1; D: -; J: TRBJ1-2; CDR3: CASSLTDPFYGYTF; DNA: TGCGCCAGCAGCCTTACGGACCCCTTCTATGGCTACACCTTC
size: many; V: TRBV29-1; D: -; J: TRBJ2-2; CDR3: CSVATGLGTGELFF; DNA: TGCAGCGTTGCGACCGGGTTGGGCACCGGGGAGCTGTTTTTT
size: -; V: TRBV16; D: TRBD1; J: TRBJ1-6; CDR3: CASSRQTGGGNSPLHF; DNA: TGTGCCAGCAGCCGCCAGACAGGGGGCGGGAATTCACCCCTCCACTTT
size: many; V: TRBV7-9; D: TRBD2; J: TRBJ2-3; CDR3: CASSSGGTGNTQYF; DNA: TGTGCCAGCAGCTCGGGGGGGACTGGAAATACGCAGTATTTT
size: -; V: TRBV29-1; D: TRBD2; J: TRBJ2-1; CDR3: CSVPGLAGGSREQFF; DNA: TGCAGCGTCCCAGGACTAGCGGGAGGAAGTAGGGAGCAGTTCTTC
size: -; V: TRBV19; D: -; J: TRBJ2-5; CDR3: CASSINRYQETQYF; DNA: TGTGCCAGTAGTATAAACAGGTACCAAGAGACCCAGTACTTC
size: few; V: TRBV3-1; D: -; J: TRBJ2-3; CDR3: CASSLSLSIGAATDTQYF; DNA: TGTGCCAGCAGCCTTTCACTCTCCATTGGGGCAGCCACAGATACGCAGTATTTT
size: many; V: TRBV20-1; D: -; J: TRBJ1-5; CDR3: CSADQGSNQPQHF; DNA: TGCAGTGCTGATCAGGGTAGCAATCAGCCCCAGCATTTT
size: -; V: TRBV14; D: -; J: TRBJ2-5; CDR3: CASSHRRTQQTQYF; DNA: TGTGCCAGCAGCCACAGACGTACTCAACAGACCCAGTACTTC
size: -; V: TRBV5-1; D: -; J: TRBJ1-4; CDR3: CASRTATNEKLFF; DNA: TGCGCCAGCCGGACAGCAACTAATGAAAAACTGTTTTTT
size: many; V: TRBV12-3/TRBV12-4; D: -; J: TRBJ2-7; CDR3: CASSPKHFSYEQYF; DNA: TGTGCCAGCAGTCCCAAGCACTTCTCCTACGAGCAGTACTTC
size: few; V: TRBV9; D: -; J: TRBJ2-2; CDR3: CASSALQGLAGELFF; DNA: TGTGCCAGCAGCGCCCTACAGGGATTGGCCGGGGAGCTGTTTTTT
size: many; V: TRBV7-8; D: -; J: TRBJ1-5; CDR3: CASSLGGQPNQPQHF; DNA: TGTGCCAGCAGCTTAGGAGGACAGCCTAATCAGCCCCAGCATTTT
size: few; V: TRBV12-3/TRBV12-4; D: -; J: TRBJ2-3; CDR3: CASSDWTDTQYF; DNA: TGTGCCAGCAGCGATTGGACAGATACGCAGTATTTT
size: many; V: TRBV25-1; D: -; J: TRBJ2-1; CDR3: CASSEYGGRRWNEQFF; DNA: TGTGCCAGCAGTGAATATGGCGGACGGAGGTGGAATGAGCAGTTCTTC
size: -; V: TRBV28; D: TRBD1; J: TRBJ1-5; CDR3: CASLPRGLSNQPQHF; DNA: TGTGCCAGCCTCCCTAGGGGGCTTAGCAATCAGCCCCAGCATTTT
size: many; V: TRBV11-2; D: TRBD1; J: TRBJ1-6; CDR3: CASSDTGGTISPLHF; DNA: TGTGCCAGCAGCGATACAGGGGGAACAATATCACCCCTCCACTTT
size: few; V: TRBV10-3; D: -; J: TRBJ1-2; CDR3: CAISESVGLTRYTF; DNA: TGTGCCATCAGTGAGTCAGTGGGGCTGACTCGCTACACCTTC
size: -; V: TRBV7-3; D: -; J: TRBJ1-5; CDR3: CASSLSFLGGVPGNQPQHF; DNA: TGTGCCAGCAGCTTATCATTCCTAGGGGGGGTCCCTGGCAATCAGCCCCAGCATTTT
size: -; V: TRBV25-1; D: TRBD1; J: TRBJ1-1; CDR3: CASSESDRGNTEAFF; DNA: TGTGCCAGCAGTGAGTCGGACAGGGGGAACACTGAAGCTTTCTTT
size: -; V: TRBV7-2; D: TRBD2; J: TRBJ2-3; CDR3: CASSLAPTSAGGGTQYF; DNA: TGTGCCAGCAGCTTAGCCCCGACTAGCGCCGGGGGTGGTACGCAGTATTTT
size: many; V: TRBV7-3; D: TRBD2; J: TRBJ2-1; CDR3: CASSRGLAGGSSYNEQFF; DNA: TGTGCCAGCAGCCGCGGACTAGCGGGAGGAAGCTCCTACAATGAGCAGTTCTTC
size: few; V: TRBV2; D: TRBD2; J: TRBJ2-1; CDR3: CASSESRGGHLEQFF; DNA: TGTGCCAGCAGTGAATCACGGGGGGGCCATCTTGAGCAGTTCTTC
size: few; V: TRBV4-1; D: TRBD1; J: TRBJ1-3; CDR3: CASSQANTGASGNTIYF; DNA: TGCGCCAGCAGCCAAGCCAACACAGGGGCCTCTGGAAACACCATATATTTT
size: -; V: TRBV7-6; D: -; J: TRBJ2-1; CDR3: CASSPNTGGVSGSLGNEQFF; DNA: TGTGCCAGCAGCCCGAACACAGGGGGCGTGAGCGGGAGCCTCGGCAATGAGCAGTTCTTC
size: -; V: TRBV10-3; D: -; J: TRBJ2-2; CDR3: CAISEGQIGTGELFF; DNA: TGTGCCATCAGTGAGGGCCAAATTGGCACCGGGGAGCTGTTTTTT
size: few; V: TRBV24-1; D: -; J: TRBJ2-3; CDR3: CATSDTTSGPDTQYF; DNA: TGTGCCACCAGTGATACCACCTCGGGACCAGATACGCAGTATTTT
size: -; V: TRBV28; D: -; J: TRBJ1-1; CDR3: CASSLPGPTEAFF; DNA: TGTGCCAGCAGTTTACCAGGGCCCACTGAAGCTTTCTTT
size: many; V: TRBV6-1; D: TRBD1; J: TRBJ2-5; CDR3: CASSSSGTGRETQYF; DNA: TGTGCCAGCAGCTCTTCCGGGACAGGGCGGGAGACCCAGTACTTC
size: -; V: TRBV4-2; D: TRBD2; J: TRBJ2-5; CDR3: CASSQDLAGVQETQYF; DNA: TGTGCCAGCAGCCAAGATTTAGCGGGGGTTCAAGAGACCCAGTACTTC
size: many; V: TRBV3-1; D: -; J: TRBJ2-6; CDR3: CASSQVSSSGANVLTF; DNA: TGTGCCAGCAGCCAAGTCAGTAGCTCTGGGGCCAACGTCCTGACTTTC
size: few; V: TRBV29-1; D: TRBD2; J: TRBJ2-7; CDR3: CSVEAWGLAGAYEQYF; DNA: TGCAGCGTTGAAGCTTGGGGACTAGCGGGGGCCTACGAGCAGTACTTC
size: -; V: TRBV5-1; D: TRBD1; J: TRBJ1-4; CDR3: CASSSTGGNEKLFF; DNA: TGCGCCAGCAGCTCGACAGGGGGGAATGAAAAACTGTTTTTT
size: -; V: TRBV20-1; D: -; J: TRBJ2-2; CDR3: CSAKRPNPGELFF; DNA: TGCAGTGCTAAGAGACCCAACCCCGGGGAGCTGTTTTTT
size: many; V: TRBV28; D: -; J: TRBJ1-6; CDR3: CASSEYRDTSDSPLHF; DNA: TGTGCCAGCAGTGAGTACCGGGACACAAGCGATTCACCCCTCCACTTT
size: -; V: TRBV5-1; D: TRBD1; J: TRBJ1-5; CDR3: CASSLEGQPHQPQHF; DNA: TGCGCCAGCAGCTTGGAGGGACAGCCCCATCAGCCCCAGCATTTT